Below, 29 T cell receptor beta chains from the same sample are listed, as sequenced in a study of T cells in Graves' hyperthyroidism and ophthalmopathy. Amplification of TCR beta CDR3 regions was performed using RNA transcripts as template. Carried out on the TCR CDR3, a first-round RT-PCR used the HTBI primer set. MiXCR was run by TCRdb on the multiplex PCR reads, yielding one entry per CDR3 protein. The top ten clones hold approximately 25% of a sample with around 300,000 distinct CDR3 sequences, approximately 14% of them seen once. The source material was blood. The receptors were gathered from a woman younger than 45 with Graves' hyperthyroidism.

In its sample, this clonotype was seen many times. The CDR3 is CATGGRDRGYEQYF. The CDR3 DNA sequence: TGTGCCACCGGGGGCCGGGACAGGGGTTACGAGCAGTACTTC. The V and J genes are TRBV6-1 and TRBJ2-7; 10 nucleotides match TRBD1. CDR3 length: 14 amino acids. Trimming removed 10 bases from V and 4 bases from J; junction bases left unmatched: 10. Germline loops: CDR1 MNHNS, CDR2 SASEGT.

The CDR3 DNA reads TGTGCCAGCAGAGACCGGGGGGCTGGCAATCAGCCCCAGCATTTT. This translates into CASRDRGAGNQPQHF. The rearrangement links TRBV2 to TRBJ1-5; maybe TRBD1 (6 bases). This CDR3 has 15 amino acids. V was clipped by 6 bases and J by 2 bases, with 14 bases between them. The germline V gene has CDR1 SNHLY and CDR2 FYNNEI.

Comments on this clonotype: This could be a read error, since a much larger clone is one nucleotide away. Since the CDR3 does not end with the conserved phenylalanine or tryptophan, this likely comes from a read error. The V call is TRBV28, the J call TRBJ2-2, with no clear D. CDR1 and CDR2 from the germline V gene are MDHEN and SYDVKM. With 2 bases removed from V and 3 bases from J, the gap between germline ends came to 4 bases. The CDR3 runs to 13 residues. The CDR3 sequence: CASSLDDTGELFL. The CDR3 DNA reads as TGTGCCAGCAGTTTAGATGACACCGGGGAGCTGTTTCTT.

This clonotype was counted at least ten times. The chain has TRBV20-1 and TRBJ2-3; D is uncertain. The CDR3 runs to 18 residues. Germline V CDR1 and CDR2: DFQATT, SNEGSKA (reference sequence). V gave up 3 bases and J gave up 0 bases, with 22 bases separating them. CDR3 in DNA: TGCAGTGCTAGTTCGGAGTTGGTTGCTGAGACTAGCACAGATACGCAGTATTTT. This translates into CSASSELVAETSTDTQYF.

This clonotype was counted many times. Here the CDR3 DNA reads TGTGCCAGCAGTCACGGGACTAGCGGGAGCAGAGAACTTGTCAAAAACATTCAGTACTTC. It codes for CASSHGTSGSRELVKNIQYF. The V gene is TRBV28, the J gene TRBJ2-4; 14 bases align to TRBD2. The CDR3 sequence is 20 residues long. Per the germline V gene, CDR1 is MDHEN and CDR2 is SYDVKM. Germline trimming cut 5 bases from V and 3 bases from J; bases unmatched to any gene: 15.

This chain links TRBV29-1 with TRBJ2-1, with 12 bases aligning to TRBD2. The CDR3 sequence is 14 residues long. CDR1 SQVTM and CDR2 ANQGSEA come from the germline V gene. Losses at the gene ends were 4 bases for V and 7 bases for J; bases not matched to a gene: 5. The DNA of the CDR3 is TGCAGCGTTGTGGCTAGCGGGAGGGGTAATGAGCAGTTCTTC. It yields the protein CSVVASGRGNEQFF.

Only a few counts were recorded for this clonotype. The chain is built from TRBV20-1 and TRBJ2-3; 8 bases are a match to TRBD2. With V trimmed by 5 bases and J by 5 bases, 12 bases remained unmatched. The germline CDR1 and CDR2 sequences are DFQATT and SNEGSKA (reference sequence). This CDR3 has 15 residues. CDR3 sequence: CSASGTRERRDTQYF. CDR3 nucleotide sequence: TGCAGTGCTTCCGGGACTAGGGAGAGGCGAGATACGCAGTATTTT.

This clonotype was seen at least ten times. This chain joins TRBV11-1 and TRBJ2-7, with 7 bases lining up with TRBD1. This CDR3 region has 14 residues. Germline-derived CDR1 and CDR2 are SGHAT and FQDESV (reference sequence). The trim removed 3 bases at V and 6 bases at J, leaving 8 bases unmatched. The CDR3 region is CASSFSGTALEQYF. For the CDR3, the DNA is TGTGCCAGCAGCTTCTCCGGGACAGCCCTCGAGCAGTACTTC.

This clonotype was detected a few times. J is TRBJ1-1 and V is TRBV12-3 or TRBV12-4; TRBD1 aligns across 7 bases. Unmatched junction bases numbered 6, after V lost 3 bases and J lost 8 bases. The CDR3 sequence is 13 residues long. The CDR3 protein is CASSFGQAREAFF. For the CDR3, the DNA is TGTGCCAGCAGTTTTGGACAGGCAAGAGAAGCTTTCTTT.

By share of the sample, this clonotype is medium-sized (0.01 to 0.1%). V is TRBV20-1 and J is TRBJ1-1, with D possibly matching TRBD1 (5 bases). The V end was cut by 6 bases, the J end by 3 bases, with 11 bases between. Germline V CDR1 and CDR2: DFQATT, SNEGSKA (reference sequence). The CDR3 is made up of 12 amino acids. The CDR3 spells CSARSRDTEAFF. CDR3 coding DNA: TGCAGTGCCCGCTCCAGGGACACTGAAGCTTTCTTT.

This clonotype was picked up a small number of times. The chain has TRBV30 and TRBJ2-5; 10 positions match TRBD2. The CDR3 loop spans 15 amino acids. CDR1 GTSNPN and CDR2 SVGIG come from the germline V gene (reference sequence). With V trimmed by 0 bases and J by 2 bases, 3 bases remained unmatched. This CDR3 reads CAWSVAGGPQETQYF. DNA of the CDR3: TGTGCCTGGAGTGTAGCGGGAGGGCCACAAGAGACCCAGTACTTC.

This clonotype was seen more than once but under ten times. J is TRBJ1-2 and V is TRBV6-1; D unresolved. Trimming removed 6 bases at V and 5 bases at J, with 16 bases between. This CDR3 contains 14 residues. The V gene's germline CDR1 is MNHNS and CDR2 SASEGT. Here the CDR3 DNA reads TGTGCCAGCAGGACCGGGTCCACCGCTTATGGCTACACCTTC. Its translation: CASRTGSTAYGYTF.

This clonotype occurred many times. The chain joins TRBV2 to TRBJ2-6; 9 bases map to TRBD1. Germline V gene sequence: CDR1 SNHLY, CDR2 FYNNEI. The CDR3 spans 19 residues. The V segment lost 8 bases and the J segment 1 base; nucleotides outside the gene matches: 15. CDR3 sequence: CASRLLPGQGLSGANVLTF. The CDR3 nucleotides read TGTGCCAGCCGTTTACTCCCCGGACAGGGGTTATCTGGGGCCAACGTCCTGACTTTC.

DNA for the CDR3: TGTGCTAGTGGTAACGCGGTAACCACGAACACCGGGGAGCTGTTTTTT. Amino acid sequence: CASGNAVTTNTGELFF. The chain uses TRBV12-5 and TRBJ2-2; D is undetermined. The V end lost 5 bases, the J end lost 0 bases, and 13 bases lay between the germline ends. CDR3 size: 16 residues. Looked up from germline, CDR1 is LGHNT and CDR2 is FRNRAP.

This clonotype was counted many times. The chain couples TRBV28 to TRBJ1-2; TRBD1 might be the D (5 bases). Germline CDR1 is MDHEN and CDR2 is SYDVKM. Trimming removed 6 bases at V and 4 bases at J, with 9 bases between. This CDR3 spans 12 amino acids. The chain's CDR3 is CASRGVIYGYTF. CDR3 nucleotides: TGTGCCAGCAGGGGGGTGATCTATGGCTACACCTTC.

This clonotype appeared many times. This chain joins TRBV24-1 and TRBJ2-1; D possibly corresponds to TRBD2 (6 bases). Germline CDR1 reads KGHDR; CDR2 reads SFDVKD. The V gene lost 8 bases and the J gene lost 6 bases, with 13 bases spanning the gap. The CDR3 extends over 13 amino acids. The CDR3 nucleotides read TGTGCCACCACCACCCGGGGGAGCAATGAGCAGTTCTTC. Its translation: CATTTRGSNEQFF.

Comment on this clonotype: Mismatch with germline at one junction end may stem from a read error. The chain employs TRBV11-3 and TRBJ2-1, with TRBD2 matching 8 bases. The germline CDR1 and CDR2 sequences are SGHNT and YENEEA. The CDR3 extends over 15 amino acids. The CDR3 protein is CQQTREDGRAPEQFF. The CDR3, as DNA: TGCCAGCAGACCCGGGAGGACGGGAGGGCCCCTGAGCAGTTCTTC.

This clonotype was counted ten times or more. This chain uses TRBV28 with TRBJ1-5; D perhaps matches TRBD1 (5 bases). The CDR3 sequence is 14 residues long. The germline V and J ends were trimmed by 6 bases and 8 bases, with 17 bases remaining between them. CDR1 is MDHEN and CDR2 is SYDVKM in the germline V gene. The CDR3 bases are TGTGCCAGCAGCTCTGGGCCCTACAGGAAGCCCCAGCATTTT. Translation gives CASSSGPYRKPQHF.

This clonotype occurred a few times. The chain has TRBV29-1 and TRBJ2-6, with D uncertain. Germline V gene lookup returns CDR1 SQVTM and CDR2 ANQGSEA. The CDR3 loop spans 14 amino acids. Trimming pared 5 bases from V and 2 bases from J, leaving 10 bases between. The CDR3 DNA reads TGCAGCGTTTACGACGGCACTGGGGCCAACGTCCTGACTTTC. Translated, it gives CSVYDGTGANVLTF. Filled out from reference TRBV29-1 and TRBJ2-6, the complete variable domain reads SAVISQKPSRDICQRGTSLTIQCQVDSQVTMMFWYRQQPGQSLTLIATANQGSEATYESGFVIDKFPISRPNLTFSTLTVSNMSPEDSSIYLCSVYDGTGANVLTFGAGSRLTVL.

The DNA of the CDR3 is TGTGCCAGCAGCTTTCTGACAGACCAGGACCGACTGTTTTTT. Translated, it gives CASSFLTDQDRLFF. V is TRBV11-2 and J is TRBJ1-4, with D possibly being TRBD1 (5 bases). The CDR3 spans 14 residues. Trimming removed 3 bases from V and 13 bases from J, with 18 bases in between. Germline CDR1 SGHAT, CDR2 FQNNGV. Using reference TRBV11-2 and TRBJ1-4 for the parts outside the CDR3, the full variable domain is EAGVAQSPRYKIIEKRQSVAFWCNPISGHATLYWYQQILGQGPKLLIQFQNNGVVDDSQLPKDRFSAERLKGVDSTLKIQPAKLEDSAVYLCASSFLTDQDRLFFGSGTQLSVL.

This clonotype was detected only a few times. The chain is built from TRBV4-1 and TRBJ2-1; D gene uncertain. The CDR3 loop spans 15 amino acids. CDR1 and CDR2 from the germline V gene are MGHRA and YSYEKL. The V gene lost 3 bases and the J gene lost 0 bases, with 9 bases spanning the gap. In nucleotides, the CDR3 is TGCGCCAGCAGCCATCTCAGGAGCTCCTACAATGAGCAGTTCTTC. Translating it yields CASSHLRSSYNEQFF.

The CDR3 reads CASSGPGHQFKSSGNTIYF. CDR3 in DNA: TGTGCCAGCAGTGGGCCGGGACACCAGTTTAAGAGCTCTGGAAACACCATATATTTT. V and J are TRBV25-1 and TRBJ1-3, with TRBD1 as a possible D gene (6 bases). V was clipped by 4 bases and J by 0 bases, with 22 bases between them. The germline gives CDR1 MGHDK, CDR2 SYGVNS. The CDR3 covers 19 residues.

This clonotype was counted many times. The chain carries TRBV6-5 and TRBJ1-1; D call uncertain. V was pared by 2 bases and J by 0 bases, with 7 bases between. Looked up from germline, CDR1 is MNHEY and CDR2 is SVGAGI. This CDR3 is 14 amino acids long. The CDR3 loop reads CASSYGVMNTEAFF. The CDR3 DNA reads TGTGCCAGCAGTTACGGCGTTATGAACACTGAAGCTTTCTTT.

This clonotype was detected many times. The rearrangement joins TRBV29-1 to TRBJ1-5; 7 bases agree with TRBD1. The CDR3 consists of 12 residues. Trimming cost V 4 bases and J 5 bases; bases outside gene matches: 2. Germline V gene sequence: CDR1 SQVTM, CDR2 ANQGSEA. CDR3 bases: TGCAGCGTTGGGGACAGTGATCAGCCCCAGCATTTT. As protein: CSVGDSDQPQHF.

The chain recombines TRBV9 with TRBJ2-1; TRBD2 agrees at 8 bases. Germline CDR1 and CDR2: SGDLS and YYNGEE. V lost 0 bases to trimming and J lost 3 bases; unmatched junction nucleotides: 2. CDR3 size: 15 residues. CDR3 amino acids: CASSVVSGGYNEQFF. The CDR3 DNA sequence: TGTGCCAGCAGCGTAGTGAGCGGGGGCTACAATGAGCAGTTCTTC.

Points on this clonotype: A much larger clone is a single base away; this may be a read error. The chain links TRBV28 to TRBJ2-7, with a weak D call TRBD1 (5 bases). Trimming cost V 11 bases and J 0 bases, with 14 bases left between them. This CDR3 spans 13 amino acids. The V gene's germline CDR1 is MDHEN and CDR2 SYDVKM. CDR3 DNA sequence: TGTGCCGGCGGCCGACAGATCTCCTACGAGCAGTACTTC. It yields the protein CAGGRQISYEQYF.

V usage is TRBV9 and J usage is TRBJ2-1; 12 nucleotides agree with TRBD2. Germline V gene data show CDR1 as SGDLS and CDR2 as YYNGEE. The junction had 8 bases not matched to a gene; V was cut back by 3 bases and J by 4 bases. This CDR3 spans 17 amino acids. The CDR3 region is CASSALPGTSGYNEQFF. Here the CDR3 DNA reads TGTGCCAGCAGCGCCTTACCCGGGACTAGCGGGTACAATGAGCAGTTCTTC.

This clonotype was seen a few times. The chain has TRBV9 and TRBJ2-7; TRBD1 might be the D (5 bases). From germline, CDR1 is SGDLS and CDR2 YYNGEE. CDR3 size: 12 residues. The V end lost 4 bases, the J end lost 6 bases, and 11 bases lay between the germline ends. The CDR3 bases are TGTGCCAGCAGCCTCGGCCAGGGCGAGCAGTACTTC. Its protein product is CASSLGQGEQYF.

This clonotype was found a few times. CDR3 loop: CATINLFWAAGMEGYEQYF. DNA for the CDR3: TGTGCCACCATCAATCTATTTTGGGCGGCGGGAATGGAGGGCTACGAGCAGTACTTC. V is TRBV24-1 and J is TRBJ2-7, with D maybe TRBD2 (6 bases). V was clipped by 8 bases and J by 3 bases, with 31 bases between them. Germline V CDR1 and CDR2: KGHDR, SFDVKD. The CDR3 extends over 19 amino acids.